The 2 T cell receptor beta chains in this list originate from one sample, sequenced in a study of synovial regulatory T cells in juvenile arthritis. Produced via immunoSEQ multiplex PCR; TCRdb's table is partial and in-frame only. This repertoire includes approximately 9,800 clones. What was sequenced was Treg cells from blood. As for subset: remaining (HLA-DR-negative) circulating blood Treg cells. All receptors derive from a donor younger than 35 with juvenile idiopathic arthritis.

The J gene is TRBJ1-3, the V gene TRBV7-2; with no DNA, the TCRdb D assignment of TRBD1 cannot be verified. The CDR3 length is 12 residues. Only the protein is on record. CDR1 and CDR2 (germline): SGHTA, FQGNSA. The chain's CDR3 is CASSPPQNTIYF. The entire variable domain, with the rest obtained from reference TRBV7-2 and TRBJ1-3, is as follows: GAGVSQSPSNKVTEKGKDVELRCDPISGHTALYWYRQSLGQGLEFLIYFQGNSAPDKSGLPSDRFSAERTGGSVSTLTIQRTQQEDSAVYLCASSPPQNTIYFGEGSWLTVV.

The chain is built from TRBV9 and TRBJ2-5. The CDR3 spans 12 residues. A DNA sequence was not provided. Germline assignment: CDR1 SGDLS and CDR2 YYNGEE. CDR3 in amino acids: CASSVEGETQYF.